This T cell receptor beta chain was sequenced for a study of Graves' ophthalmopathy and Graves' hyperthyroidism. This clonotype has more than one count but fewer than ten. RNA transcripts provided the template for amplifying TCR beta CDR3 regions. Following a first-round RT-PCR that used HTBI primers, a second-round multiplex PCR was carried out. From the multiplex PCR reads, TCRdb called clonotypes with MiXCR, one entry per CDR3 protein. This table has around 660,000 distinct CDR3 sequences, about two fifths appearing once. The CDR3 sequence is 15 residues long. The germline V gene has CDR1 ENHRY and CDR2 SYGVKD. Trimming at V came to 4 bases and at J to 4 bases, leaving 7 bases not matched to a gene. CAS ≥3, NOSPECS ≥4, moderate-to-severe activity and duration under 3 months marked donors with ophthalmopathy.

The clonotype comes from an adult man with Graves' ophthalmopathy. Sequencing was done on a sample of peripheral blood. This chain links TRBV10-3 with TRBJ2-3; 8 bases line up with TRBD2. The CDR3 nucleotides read TGTGCCATCAGTGCGCGGGGGGAAAAGTCAGATACGCAGTATTTT. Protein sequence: CAISARGEKSDTQYF.